The clone carrying this TCR beta chain was observed once. As yet, its antigen is unknown. The source of the sample is a study of cytotoxic CD8 clonotypes in ibrutinib-treated CLL. Findings and caveats of the study: Clonality increased at ibrutinib response, then returned toward baseline at progression. Clonality was higher at baseline than in age-matched healthy donors and tracked circulating CD8+ T-cell counts.

This CDR3 is built from 18 residues. With 0 bases removed from V and 0 bases from J, the gap between germline ends came to 15 bases. CDR1 is SGHDN, CDR2 FVKESK, per germline. Data came from immunoSEQ multiplex PCR; TCRdb stores just in-frame clones and leaves some out. Altogether 25,000 to 30,000 clones are present, less than 75% being singletons, with the ten largest covering about 4.9%. The TCR was taken from a human donor with chronic lymphocytic leukemia. The source was PBMCs, collected before ibrutinib treatment. This chain connects TRBV14 to TRBJ1-3; no definite D call. DNA of the CDR3: TGTGCCAGCAGCCAAGACCGACCGTGGTTTCTCTCTGGAAACACCATATATTTT. Protein: CASSQDRPWFLSGNTIYF.